The 23 T cell receptor beta chains presented below share a single source sample, sequenced in a study of blood T cell repertoires in COVID-19. Using immunoSEQ multiplex PCR, the repertoire was profiled, and TCRdb retains in-frame clones only, with some absent. Of hundreds of thousands of clones listed, roughly 85% are singletons. The material sequenced was peripheral blood. Receptors were obtained from a woman aged 50 to 65 who had recovered from COVID-19.

V gene TRBV5-4 combines with J gene TRBJ2-7, with 8 bases fitting TRBD1. Germline V lookup: CDR1 SGHNT, CDR2 YYREEE (reference sequence). Trimming removed 2 bases from V and 6 bases from J; junction bases left unmatched: 7. This CDR3 region has 14 residues. This chain's CDR3 is CASSFGTGVGEQYF. As DNA, the CDR3 is TGTGCCAGCAGCTTCGGGACAGGAGTCGGCGAGCAGTACTTC.

The chain couples TRBV2 to TRBJ2-3; maybe TRBD1 (6 bases). Trimming shortened V by 2 bases and J by 0 bases, and 12 bases separated the two germline ends. CDR3 length: 16 residues. Germline V lookup: CDR1 SNHLY, CDR2 FYNNEI. CDR3 coding DNA: TGTGCCAGCAGTGAATTATCGGACAGAAGCACAGATACGCAGTATTTT. Protein product: CASSELSDRSTDTQYF. The entire variable domain, with the rest obtained from reference TRBV2 and TRBJ2-3, is as follows: EPEVTQTPSHQVTQMGQEVILRCVPISNHLYFYWYRQILGQKVEFLVSFYNNEISEKSEIFDDQFSVERPDGSNFTLKIRSTKLEDSAMYFCASSELSDRSTDTQYFGPGTRLTVL.

The chain uses TRBV11-2 and TRBJ2-1; no clear D. Germline CDR1 and CDR2: SGHAT and FQNNGV. CDR3 length: 14 amino acids. The V end lost 2 bases, the J end lost 6 bases, and 11 bases lay between the germline ends. The CDR3 DNA is TGTGCCAGCAGCTTAAGTTCCTACGGCAATGAGCAGTTCTTC. Encoded protein: CASSLSSYGNEQFF. The whole variable domain, remainder taken from reference TRBV11-2 and TRBJ2-1, is EAGVAQSPRYKIIEKRQSVAFWCNPISGHATLYWYQQILGQGPKLLIQFQNNGVVDDSQLPKDRFSAERLKGVDSTLKIQPAKLEDSAVYLCASSLSSYGNEQFFGPGTRLTVL.

The rearrangement uses TRBV29-1 and TRBJ2-1; tentative D call: TRBD1 (5 bases). V gave up 3 bases and J gave up 0 bases, with 9 bases separating them. Germline V gives CDR1 SQVTM, CDR2 ANQGSEA. This CDR3 comprises 14 residues. In DNA form, the CDR3 reads TGCAGCGTTGATGGGGCGAGCTCCTACAATGAGCAGTTCTTC. It yields the protein CSVDGASSYNEQFF.

The chain links TRBV11-1 to TRBJ2-3, with D unclear. Germline CDR1 SGHAT, CDR2 FQDESV (reference sequence). V was cut by 1 base and J by 4 bases, with 3 bases left in between. The CDR3 has 12 residues. CDR3 DNA sequence: TGTGCCAGCAGCTTAGGGCCAGATACGCAGTATTTT. Encoded protein: CASSLGPDTQYF.

This clone has just a few counts. V and J are TRBV28 and TRBJ2-7; the match to TRBD2 covers 8 bases. Per germline, CDR1 MDHEN and CDR2 SYDVKM. The CDR3 has 15 amino acids. Trimming took 8 bases from V and 5 from J; bases not matched to a gene: 14. In DNA, the CDR3 is TGTGCCAGCGGGGAGACCGGGACTAGTCAGAACGAGCAGTACTTC. Amino acids: CASGETGTSQNEQYF.

The V gene is TRBV28, the J gene TRBJ1-2; the D is unclear. The CDR3 is made up of 11 amino acids. Germline CDR1 MDHEN, CDR2 SYDVKM. Trimming left V 4 bases short and J 10 bases short, with 10 bases between. The CDR3 region has the DNA TGTGCCAGCAGTTCAGCCCACTACTACACCTTC. Translated: CASSSAHYYTF.

This chain joins TRBV2 and TRBJ1-4; no definite D call. This CDR3 is 17 amino acids long. Trimming took off 4 bases at V and 0 bases at J, with 15 bases between the two ends. The germline V gene has CDR1 SNHLY and CDR2 FYNNEI. The CDR3: CASSAMTGVATNEKLFF. Here the CDR3 DNA reads TGTGCCAGCAGTGCTATGACGGGAGTTGCAACTAATGAAAAACTGTTTTTT.

The V gene is TRBV4-2, the J gene TRBJ2-7, with 7 positions matching TRBD1. V shed 0 bases, J shed 0 bases, and the junction held 8 bases outside the gene matches. CDR1 is LGHNA, CDR2 YNFKEQ, per germline. The CDR3 totals 17 residues. This CDR3 is CASSQETGQIASYEQYF. CDR3 bases: TGTGCCAGCAGCCAAGAGACAGGGCAAATCGCCTCCTACGAGCAGTACTTC.

This chain joins TRBV9 and TRBJ2-1; 7 bases map to TRBD2. Per germline, CDR1 SGDLS and CDR2 YYNGEE. The CDR3 loop spans 16 amino acids. V trimming: 5 bases; J trimming: 5 bases; junction bases outside the gene matches: 13. The CDR3 DNA sequence: TGTGCCAGCAGTGACCCGGGGGGACGGCCCGACAATGAGCAGTTCTTC. The encoded protein is CASSDPGGRPDNEQFF.

The chain employs TRBV5-4 and TRBJ2-1, with 12 bases matching TRBD2. Per the germline V gene, CDR1 is SGHNT and CDR2 is YYREEE (reference sequence). The CDR3 covers 15 residues. Unmatched junction bases numbered 5, after V lost 1 base and J lost 9 bases. This chain's CDR3 is CASSLSSGRAVEQFF. The CDR3, as DNA: TGTGCCAGCAGCTTGTCTAGCGGGAGGGCCGTTGAGCAGTTCTTC.

The chain links TRBV4-2 to TRBJ2-4; perhaps TRBD1 as D (6 bases). Trimming removed 2 bases from V and 0 bases from J, with 17 bases in between. Germline loops: CDR1 LGHNA, CDR2 YNFKEQ. The CDR3 totals 18 residues. The DNA for the CDR3 is TGTGCCAGCAGCCAATCAATATGGGGGCCAACAGCCAAAAACATTCAGTACTTC. It codes for CASSQSIWGPTAKNIQYF.

The gene calls are TRBV5-1 and TRBJ1-1, with D perhaps TRBD1 (6 bases). This CDR3 is built from 15 residues. The V and J ends lost 4 bases and 1 base respectively, with 14 bases between them. The germline V gene encodes CDR1 SGHRS and CDR2 YFSETQ. The CDR3 sequence: CASSPGRGENTEAFF. The CDR3 nucleotides are TGCGCCAGCAGCCCCGGGAGGGGGGAGAACACTGAAGCTTTCTTT.

In the case of this clone: Other DNA sequences in the same sample also yield this CDR3. The chain combines TRBV28 with TRBJ2-7; D is undetermined. The germline V gene has CDR1 MDHEN and CDR2 SYDVKM. The CDR3 spans 12 residues. Trimming stripped 6 bases from V and 2 bases from J, with 8 bases between. This CDR3 reads CASSRGTYEQYF. CDR3 nucleotides: TGTGCCAGCAGCCGAGGCACCTACGAGCAGTACTTC.

V gene TRBV28 combines with J gene TRBJ1-2, with 7 nucleotides matching TRBD1. The J segment lost 1 base and the V segment lost 6 bases, leaving 8 bases of the junction unmatched. Germline-derived CDR1 and CDR2 are MDHEN and SYDVKM. CDR3 length: 15 amino acids. In DNA form, the CDR3 reads TGTGCCAGCAGGAGGACAGGAGGGGTTAACTATGGCTACACCTTC. It codes for CASRRTGGVNYGYTF.

The chain carries TRBV6-1 and TRBJ1-2; D unresolved. The CDR3 totals 14 residues. Germline V gene lookup returns CDR1 MNHNS and CDR2 SASEGT. V lost 1 base and J lost 5, with 11 bases in between. CDR3 region: CASSEGQVGYGYTF. CDR3 in DNA: TGTGCCAGCAGTGAAGGGCAGGTCGGATATGGCTACACCTTC.

The chain employs TRBV27 and TRBJ2-1; 7 positions match TRBD2. The trim removed 5 bases at V and 4 bases at J, leaving 5 bases unmatched. CDR1 MNHEY and CDR2 SMNVEV come from the germline V gene (reference sequence). The CDR3 covers 14 residues. In DNA form, the CDR3 reads TGTGCCAGCAGTAGCGGGAAGGGGTACAATGAGCAGTTCTTC. It yields the protein CASSSGKGYNEQFF.

The chain links TRBV6-6 to TRBJ1-5; 11 bases agree with TRBD1. The junction had 16 bases not matched to a gene; V was cut back by 5 bases and J by 4 bases. The CDR3 has 19 amino acids. Germline CDR1 MNHNY, CDR2 SVGAGI (reference sequence). The CDR3 sequence: CASSPNPTGTGGPNQPQHF. For the CDR3, the DNA is TGTGCCAGCAGTCCCAACCCTACGGGGACAGGGGGTCCGAATCAGCCCCAGCATTTT.

This clone is a singleton in its sample. The chain carries TRBV7-8 and TRBJ2-1, with 7 bases aligning to TRBD2. The CDR3 has 15 residues. CDR1 and CDR2 from the germline V gene are SGHVS and FQNEAQ. V dropped 1 base and J dropped 6; count of bases not matched to a gene: 6. The CDR3 sequence: CASSLGEGGLNEQFF. In DNA form, the CDR3 reads TGTGCCAGCAGCTTAGGGGAGGGAGGGCTCAATGAGCAGTTCTTC.

The J gene is TRBJ1-1, the V gene TRBV12-3 or TRBV12-4; no definite D call. The length of the CDR3 is 13 residues. V dropped 6 bases and J dropped 4 bases, with 12 bases sitting between them. CDR3 amino acids: CASRLWAGTEAFF. DNA for the CDR3: TGTGCCAGCAGACTCTGGGCGGGCACTGAAGCTTTCTTT.

This rearrangement joins TRBV7-2 to TRBJ2-7; possibly TRBD1 for D (5 bases). Trimming left V 0 bases short and J 1 base short, with 13 bases between. This CDR3 spans 16 amino acids. CDR1 is SGHTA, CDR2 FQGNSA, per germline. DNA for the CDR3: TGTGCCAGCAGCTTAGCCCCCGACAGTAAGTCCTACGAGCAGTACTTC. It specifies CASSLAPDSKSYEQYF.

The CDR3 reads CASSPTGTGYEQYF. CDR3 nucleotides: TGTGCCAGCTCACCGACCGGGACAGGGTACGAGCAGTACTTC. This chain links TRBV18 with TRBJ2-7, with 9 bases lining up with TRBD1. The CDR3 runs 14 residues. The ends lost 3 bases at V and 4 bases at J; junction bases unmatched: 4. The germline V gene has CDR1 KGHSH and CDR2 LQKENI.

The chain carries TRBV5-1 and TRBJ2-7; TRBD2 is a possible D gene (6 bases). Looked up from germline, CDR1 is SGHRS and CDR2 is YFSETQ. The CDR3 is made up of 13 amino acids. Deletions cut 4 bases from V and 9 bases from J, with 17 bases between. The CDR3 DNA follows: TGCGCCAGCAGCCCGGGCTCGGGGGAGGCGCAGTACTTC. This sequence encodes CASSPGSGEAQYF. Using reference TRBV5-1 and TRBJ2-7 for the parts outside the CDR3, the full variable domain is KAGVTQTPRYLIKTRGQQVTLSCSPISGHRSVSWYQQTPGQGLQFLFEYFSETQRNKGNFPGRFSGRQFSNSRSEMNVSTLELGDSALYLCASSPGSGEAQYFGPGTRLTVT.